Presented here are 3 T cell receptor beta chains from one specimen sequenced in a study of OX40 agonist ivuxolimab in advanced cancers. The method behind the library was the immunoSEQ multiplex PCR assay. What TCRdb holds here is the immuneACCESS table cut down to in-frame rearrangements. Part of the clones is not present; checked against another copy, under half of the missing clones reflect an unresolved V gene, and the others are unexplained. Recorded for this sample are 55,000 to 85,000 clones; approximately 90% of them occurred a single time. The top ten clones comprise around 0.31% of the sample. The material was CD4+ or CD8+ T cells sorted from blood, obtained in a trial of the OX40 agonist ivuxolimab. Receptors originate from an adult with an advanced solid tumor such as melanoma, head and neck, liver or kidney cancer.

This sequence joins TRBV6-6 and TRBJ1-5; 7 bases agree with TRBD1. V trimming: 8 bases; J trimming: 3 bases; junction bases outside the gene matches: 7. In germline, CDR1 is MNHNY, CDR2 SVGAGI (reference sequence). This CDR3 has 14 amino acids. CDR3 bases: TGTGCCAGCCAGAAAACAGGGGACAATCAGCCCCAGCATTTT. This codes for CASQKTGDNQPQHF.

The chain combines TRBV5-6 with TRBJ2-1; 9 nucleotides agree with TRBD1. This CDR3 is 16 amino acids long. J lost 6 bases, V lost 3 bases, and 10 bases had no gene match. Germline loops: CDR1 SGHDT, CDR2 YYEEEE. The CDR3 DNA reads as TGTGCCAGCAGCTCGTCCGGGACAGGGCGTTTCAATGAGCAGTTCTTC. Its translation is CASSSSGTGRFNEQFF.

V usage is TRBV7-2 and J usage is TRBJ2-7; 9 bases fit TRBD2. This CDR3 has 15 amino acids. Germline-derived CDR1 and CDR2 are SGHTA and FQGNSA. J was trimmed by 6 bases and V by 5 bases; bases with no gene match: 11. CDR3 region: CASSRLAGYEGEQYF. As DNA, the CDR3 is TGTGCCAGCAGCCGGCTAGCGGGATACGAGGGCGAGCAGTACTTC.